One and the same sample provided the 2 T cell receptor beta chains below, sequenced in a study of shared clonotypes between healthy human individuals (dated by TCRdb to the early 2020s). Library construction relied on the immunoSEQ multiplex PCR assay. TCRdb took this table from immuneACCESS and kept in-frame rearrangements with V and J called. Such tables lack part of the clones; where checked against another copy, unresolved V genes explain under half of the gap, and the rest is unexplained. The table for this sample lists millions of clones; 85% to 95% of them were counted only once. Roughly 1.8% of the sample goes to the ten largest clones. CD8 naive samples were obtained by positive selection for CCR7 among CD45RO-negative cells, yielding a CD45RA+CCR7+ population from which TemRA cells were excluded. The source material was naive CD8+ T cells from PBMCs. The cell subset or site label on this specimen signifies: CD45RA+CCR7+. All receptors come from a man between 18 and 35 years old in good health. Some clones in this sample may be carry-over from other donors' samples.

On this clone: Its ends do not fully match the called genes, so a read error is possible. This CDR3 is also generated by other DNA sequences in the sample. The CDR3 bases are TGTGCCAGCAGCTTAGATCCCTATAATGAGCAGTTCTTC. Protein product: CASSLDPYNEQFF. The chain carries TRBV11-2 and TRBJ2-1; D gene unclear. CDR3 length: 13 residues. Looked up from germline, CDR1 is SGHAT and CDR2 is FQNNGV.

The chain links TRBV29-1 to TRBJ2-2, with a possible D match to TRBD1 (8 bases). V was shortened by 5 bases and J by 7 bases, with 14 bases between the two germline ends. The CDR3 has 13 amino acids. Germline CDR1 and CDR2: SQVTM and ANQGSEA. CDR3 DNA sequence: TGCAGCGTTACAGGGGGGGATGGCGGGGAGCTGTTTTTT. Its protein is CSVTGGDGGELFF.